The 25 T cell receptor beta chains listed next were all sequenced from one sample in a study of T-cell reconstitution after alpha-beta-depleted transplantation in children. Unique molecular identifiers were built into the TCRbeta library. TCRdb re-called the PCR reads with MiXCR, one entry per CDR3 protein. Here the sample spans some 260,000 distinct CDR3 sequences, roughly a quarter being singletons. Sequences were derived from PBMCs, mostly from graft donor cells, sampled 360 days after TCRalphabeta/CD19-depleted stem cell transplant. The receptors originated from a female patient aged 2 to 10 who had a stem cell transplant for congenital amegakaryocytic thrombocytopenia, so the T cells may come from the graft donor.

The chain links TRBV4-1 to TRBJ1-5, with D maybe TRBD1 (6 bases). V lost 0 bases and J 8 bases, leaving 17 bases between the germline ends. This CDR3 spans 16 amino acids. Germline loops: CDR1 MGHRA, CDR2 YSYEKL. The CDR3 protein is CASSQDPATGSKPQHF. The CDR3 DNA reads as TGCGCCAGCAGCCAAGATCCGGCTACAGGGAGTAAGCCCCAGCATTTT.

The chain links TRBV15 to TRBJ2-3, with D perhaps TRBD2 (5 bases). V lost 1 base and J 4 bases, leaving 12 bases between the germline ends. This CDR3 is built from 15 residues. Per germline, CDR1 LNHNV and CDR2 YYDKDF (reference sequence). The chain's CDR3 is CATSRVDLAADTQYF. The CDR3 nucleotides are TGTGCCACCAGCAGAGTCGACCTAGCTGCAGATACGCAGTATTTT.

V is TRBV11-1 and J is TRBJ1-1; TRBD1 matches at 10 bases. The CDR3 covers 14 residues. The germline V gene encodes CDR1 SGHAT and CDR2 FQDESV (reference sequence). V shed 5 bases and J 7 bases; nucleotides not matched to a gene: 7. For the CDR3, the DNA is TGTGCCAGCAGCCCCGGGACAGGGGACAGTGAAGCTTTCTTT. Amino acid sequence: CASSPGTGDSEAFF.

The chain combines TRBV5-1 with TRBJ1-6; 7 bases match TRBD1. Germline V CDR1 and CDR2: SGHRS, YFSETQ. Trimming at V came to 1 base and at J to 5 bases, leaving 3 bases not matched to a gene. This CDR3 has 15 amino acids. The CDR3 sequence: CASSLSGQNNSPLHF. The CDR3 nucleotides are TGCGCCAGCAGCTTGTCGGGACAGAATAATTCACCCCTCCACTTT.

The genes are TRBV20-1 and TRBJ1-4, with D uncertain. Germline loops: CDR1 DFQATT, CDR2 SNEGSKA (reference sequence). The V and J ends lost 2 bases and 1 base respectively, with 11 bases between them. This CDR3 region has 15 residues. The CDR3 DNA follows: TGCAGTGCTAGACCCCGGGGAATAACTAATGAAAAACTGTTTTTT. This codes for CSARPRGITNEKLFF.

Here the CDR3 DNA reads TGTGCCAGCTCACCTATACAGGGCTTCGATGAGCAGTTCTTC. It translates to CASSPIQGFDEQFF. This sequence joins TRBV18 and TRBJ2-1; tentative D call: TRBD1 (6 bases). This CDR3 has 14 amino acids. V lost 3 bases and J 8 bases, leaving 14 bases between the germline ends. Germline CDR1 is KGHSH and CDR2 is LQKENI.

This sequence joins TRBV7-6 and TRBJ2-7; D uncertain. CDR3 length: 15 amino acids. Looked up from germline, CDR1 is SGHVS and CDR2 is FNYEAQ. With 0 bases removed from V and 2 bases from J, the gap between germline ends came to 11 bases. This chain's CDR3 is CASSLAGPGPYEQYF. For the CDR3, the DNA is TGTGCCAGCAGCTTAGCCGGGCCAGGACCCTACGAGCAGTACTTC. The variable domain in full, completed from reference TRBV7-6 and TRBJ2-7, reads GAGVSQSPRYKVTKRGQDVALRCDPISGHVSLYWYRQALGQGPEFLTYFNYEAQQDKSGLPNDRFSAERPEGSISTLTIQRTEQRDSAMYRCASSLAGPGPYEQYFGPGTRLTVT.

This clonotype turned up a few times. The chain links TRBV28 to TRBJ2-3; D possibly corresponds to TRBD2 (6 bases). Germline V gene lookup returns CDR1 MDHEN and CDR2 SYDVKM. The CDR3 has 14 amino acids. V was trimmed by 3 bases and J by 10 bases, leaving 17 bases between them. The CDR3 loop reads CASSFPIAREPQYF. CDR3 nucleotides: TGTGCCAGCAGTTTTCCGATAGCCCGGGAGCCGCAGTATTTT. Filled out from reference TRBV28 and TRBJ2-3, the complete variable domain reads DVKVTQSSRYLVKRTGEKVFLECVQDMDHENMFWYRQDPGLGLRLIYFSYDVKMKEKGDIPEGYSVSREKKERFSLILESASTNQTSMYLCASSFPIAREPQYFGPGTRLTVL.

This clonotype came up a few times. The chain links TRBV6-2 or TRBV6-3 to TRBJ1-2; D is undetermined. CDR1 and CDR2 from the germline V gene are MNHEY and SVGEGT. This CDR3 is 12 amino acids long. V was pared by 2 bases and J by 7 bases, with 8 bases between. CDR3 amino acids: CASSYEGGGYTF. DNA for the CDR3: TGTGCCAGCAGTTACGAGGGAGGTGGCTACACCTTC.

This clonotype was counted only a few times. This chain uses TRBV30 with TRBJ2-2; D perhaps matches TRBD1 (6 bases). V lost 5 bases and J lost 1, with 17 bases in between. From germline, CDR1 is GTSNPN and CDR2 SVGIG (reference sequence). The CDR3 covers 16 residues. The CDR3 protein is CAWRLTGFVNTGELFF. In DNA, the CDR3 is TGTGCCTGGCGGCTAACAGGGTTTGTGAACACCGGGGAGCTGTTTTTT.

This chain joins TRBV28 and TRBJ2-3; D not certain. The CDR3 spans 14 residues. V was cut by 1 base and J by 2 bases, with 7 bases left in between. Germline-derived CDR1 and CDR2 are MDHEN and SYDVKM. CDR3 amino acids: CASSLSEITDTQYF. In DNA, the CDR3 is TGTGCCAGCAGTTTATCCGAAATCACAGATACGCAGTATTTT.

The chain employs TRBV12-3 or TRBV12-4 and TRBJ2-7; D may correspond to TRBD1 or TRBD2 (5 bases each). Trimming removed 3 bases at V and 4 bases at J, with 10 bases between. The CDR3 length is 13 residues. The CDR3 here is CASSFGGRYEQYF. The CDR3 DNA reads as TGTGCCAGCAGTTTTGGGGGTCGATACGAGCAGTACTTC.

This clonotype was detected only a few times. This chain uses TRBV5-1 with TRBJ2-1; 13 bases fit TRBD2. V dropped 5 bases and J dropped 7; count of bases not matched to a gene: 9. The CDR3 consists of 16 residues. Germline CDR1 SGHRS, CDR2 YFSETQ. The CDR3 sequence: CASRRILAGGTNEQFF. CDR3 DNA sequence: TGCGCCAGCAGGCGGATACTAGCGGGAGGGACAAATGAGCAGTTCTTC.

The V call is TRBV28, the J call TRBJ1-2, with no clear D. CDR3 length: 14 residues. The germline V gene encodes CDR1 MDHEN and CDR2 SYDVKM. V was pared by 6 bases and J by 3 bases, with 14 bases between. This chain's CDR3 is CASSLAGKDYGYTF. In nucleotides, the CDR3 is TGTGCCAGCAGCCTAGCGGGGAAGGACTATGGCTACACCTTC.

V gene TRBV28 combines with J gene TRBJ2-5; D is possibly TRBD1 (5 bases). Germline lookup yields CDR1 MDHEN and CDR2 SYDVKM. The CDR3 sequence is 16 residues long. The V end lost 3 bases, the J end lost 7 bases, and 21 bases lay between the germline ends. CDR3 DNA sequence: TGTGCCAGCAGTTTCAAGTGGGGCTTGCGGAAGGGGACCCAGTACTTC. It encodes CASSFKWGLRKGTQYF. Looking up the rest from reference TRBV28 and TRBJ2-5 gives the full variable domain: DVKVTQSSRYLVKRTGEKVFLECVQDMDHENMFWYRQDPGLGLRLIYFSYDVKMKEKGDIPEGYSVSREKKERFSLILESASTNQTSMYLCASSFKWGLRKGTQYFGPGTRLLVL.

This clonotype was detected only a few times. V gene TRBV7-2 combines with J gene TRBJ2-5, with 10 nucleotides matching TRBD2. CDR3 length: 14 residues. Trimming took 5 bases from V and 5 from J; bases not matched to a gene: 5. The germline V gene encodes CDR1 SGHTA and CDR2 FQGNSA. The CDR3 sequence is CASSRTSGVETQYF. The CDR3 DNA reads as TGTGCCAGCAGCCGGACTAGCGGTGTTGAGACCCAGTACTTC.

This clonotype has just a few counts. As DNA, the CDR3 is TGCAGTGCTAGAGATATCTCGGACAGCTCCTACAATGAGCAGTTCTTC. Its protein product is CSARDISDSSYNEQFF. The J gene is TRBJ2-1, the V gene TRBV20-1, with D perhaps matching TRBD1 (6 bases). CDR1 DFQATT and CDR2 SNEGSKA come from the germline V gene (reference sequence). Between the trimmed V and J ends, which lost 0 bases and 0 bases, there was a span of 12 bases. This CDR3 is 16 amino acids long.

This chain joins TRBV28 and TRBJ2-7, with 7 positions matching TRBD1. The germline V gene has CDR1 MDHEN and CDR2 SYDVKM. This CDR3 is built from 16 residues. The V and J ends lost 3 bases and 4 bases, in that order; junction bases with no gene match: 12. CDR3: CASSLLWAGGTYEQYF. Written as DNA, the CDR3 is TGTGCCAGCAGTTTGTTGTGGGCAGGGGGAACGTACGAGCAGTACTTC.

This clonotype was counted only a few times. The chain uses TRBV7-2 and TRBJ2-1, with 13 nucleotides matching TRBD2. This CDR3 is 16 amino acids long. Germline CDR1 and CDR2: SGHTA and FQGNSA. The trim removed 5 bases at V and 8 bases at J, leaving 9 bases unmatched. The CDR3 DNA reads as TGTGCCAGCAGCGCCAAACTAGCGGGGGGGCGAGATGAGCAGTTCTTC. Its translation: CASSAKLAGGRDEQFF.

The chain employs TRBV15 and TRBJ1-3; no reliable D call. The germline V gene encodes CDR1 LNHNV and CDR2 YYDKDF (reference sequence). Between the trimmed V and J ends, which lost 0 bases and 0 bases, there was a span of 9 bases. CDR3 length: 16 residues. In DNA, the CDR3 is TGTGCCACCAGCAGAGAACGACCCCTCTCTGGAAACACCATATATTTT. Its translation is CATSRERPLSGNTIYF.

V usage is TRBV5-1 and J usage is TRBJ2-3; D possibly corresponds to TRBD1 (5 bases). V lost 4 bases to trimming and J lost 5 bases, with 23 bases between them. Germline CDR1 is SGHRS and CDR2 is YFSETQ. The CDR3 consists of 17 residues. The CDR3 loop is CASSRLRGPWDLDTQYF. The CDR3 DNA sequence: TGCGCCAGCAGCCGTTTAAGGGGCCCGTGGGATTTAGATACGCAGTATTTT.

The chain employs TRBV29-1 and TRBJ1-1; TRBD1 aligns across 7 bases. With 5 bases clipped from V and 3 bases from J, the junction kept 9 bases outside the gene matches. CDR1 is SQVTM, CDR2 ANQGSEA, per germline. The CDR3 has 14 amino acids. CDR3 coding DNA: TGCAGCGTTAGATTGACAGGGTGGGACACTGAAGCTTTCTTT. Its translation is CSVRLTGWDTEAFF.

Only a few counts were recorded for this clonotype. The DNA of the CDR3 is TGTGCCAGCAGTTTTGGGACTGACAGGGGGCAAACCTACGAGCAGTACTTC. Translated, it gives CASSFGTDRGQTYEQYF. The chain carries TRBV27 and TRBJ2-7; 10 bases agree with TRBD1. The germline gives CDR1 MNHEY, CDR2 SMNVEV (reference sequence). The junction had 10 bases not matched to a gene; V was cut back by 3 bases and J by 2 bases. There are 17 residues in the CDR3.

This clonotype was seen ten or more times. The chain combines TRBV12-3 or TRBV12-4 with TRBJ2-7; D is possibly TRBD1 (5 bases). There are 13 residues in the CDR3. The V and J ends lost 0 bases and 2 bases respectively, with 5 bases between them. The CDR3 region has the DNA TGTGCCAGCAGTTTAGCACAGGCCTACGAGCAGTACTTC. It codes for CASSLAQAYEQYF.

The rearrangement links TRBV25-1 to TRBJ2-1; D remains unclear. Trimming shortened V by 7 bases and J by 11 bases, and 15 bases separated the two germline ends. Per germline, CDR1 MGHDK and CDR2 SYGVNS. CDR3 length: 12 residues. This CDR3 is CASTSQPGQQFF. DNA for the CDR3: TGTGCCAGCACCAGCCAGCCCGGGCAGCAGTTCTTC.